Each of the 16 T cell receptor beta chains below was sequenced from the same sample in a study of T cells in localized non-small cell lung cancer. Libraries were prepared by immunoSEQ multiplex PCR; TCRdb keeps only in-frame clonotypes and omits some of them. The table includes 20,000 to 30,000 clones, about 91% detected once. The sample here was peripheral blood mononuclear cells, taken before any cancer treatment. Every receptor here comes from a woman between 35 and 70 years old with stage III lung adenocarcinoma.

V usage is TRBV2 and J usage is TRBJ2-7, with D uncertain. V was pared by 5 bases and J by 4 bases, with 12 bases between. Germline-derived CDR1 and CDR2 are SNHLY and FYNNEI. The CDR3 runs 13 residues. The CDR3 region is CASSRQMGYEQYF. The DNA for the CDR3 is TGTGCCAGCAGTCGTCAAATGGGGTACGAGCAGTACTTC.

The J gene is TRBJ1-5, the V gene TRBV7-9, with D hard to call. The germline V gene encodes CDR1 SEHNR and CDR2 FQNEAQ (reference sequence). This CDR3 comprises 15 residues. V lost 8 bases and J 0 bases, leaving 14 bases between the germline ends. The CDR3: CASEPLIGSNQPQHF. The CDR3 coding sequence is TGTGCCAGCGAACCCCTGATCGGTAGCAATCAGCCCCAGCATTTT. Complete variable domain (other parts from reference TRBV7-9 and TRBJ1-5): DTGVSQNPRHKITKRGQNVTFRCDPISEHNRLYWYRQTLGQGPEFLTYFQNEAQLEKSRLLSDRFSAERPKGSFSTLEIQRTEQGDSAMYLCASEPLIGSNQPQHFGDGTRLSIL.

The J gene is TRBJ1-4, the V gene TRBV29-1; TRBD1 agrees at 7 bases. The CDR3 totals 14 residues. CDR1 is SQVTM and CDR2 is ANQGSEA in the germline V gene. The junction had 12 bases not matched to a gene; V was cut back by 7 bases and J by 7 bases. The chain's CDR3 is CSAAKTGVGEKLFF. As DNA, the CDR3 is TGCAGCGCTGCTAAAACAGGGGTGGGTGAAAAACTGTTTTTT.

The chain carries TRBV7-9 and TRBJ2-7; a weak D match, TRBD1 (6 bases). CDR1 is SEHNR, CDR2 FQNEAQ, per germline (reference sequence). The ends were cut back, 5 bases at V and 3 bases at J, with 17 bases in the middle. This CDR3 comprises 15 residues. The DNA for the CDR3 is TGTGCCAGCAGCACCACCGGCAGGGGACGCTACGAGCAGTACTTC. Translated: CASSTTGRGRYEQYF.

The CDR3 DNA follows: TGTGCCAGCTGCCGGGACAGGGACTACAATGAGCAGTTCTTC. It specifies CASCRDRDYNEQFF. The chain has TRBV6-1 and TRBJ2-1, with 9 bases aligning to TRBD1. The CDR3 spans 14 residues. With V trimmed by 8 bases and J by 3 bases, 5 bases remained unmatched. Germline lookup yields CDR1 MNHNS and CDR2 SASEGT.

Here the CDR3 reads CASSLTGGTEAFF. The CDR3 DNA follows: TGTGCCAGCAGCTTGACAGGGGGCACTGAAGCTTTCTTT. The gene calls are TRBV7-8 and TRBJ1-1; 9 nucleotides match TRBD1. With 3 bases clipped from V and 4 bases from J, the junction kept 0 bases outside the gene matches. The CDR3 runs 13 residues. CDR1 and CDR2 (germline): SGHVS, FQNEAQ. Drawing the rest from reference TRBV7-8 and TRBJ1-1, the complete variable domain is GAGVSQSPRYKVAKRGQDVALRCDPISGHVSLFWYQQALGQGPEFLTYFQNEAQLDKSGLPSDRFFAERPEGSVSTLKIQRTQQEDSAVYLCASSLTGGTEAFFGQGTRLTVV.

This clone was picked up one time. This sequence joins TRBV4-1 and TRBJ2-7; D remains ambiguous. Germline CDR1 reads MGHRA; CDR2 reads YSYEKL. This CDR3 is built from 15 residues. V was pared by 3 bases and J by 3 bases, with 15 bases between. The CDR3 protein is CASSQPGRTVYEQYF. The CDR3, as DNA: TGCGCCAGCAGCCAGCCCGGACGGACGGTCTACGAGCAGTACTTC.

The chain is built from TRBV7-2 and TRBJ2-3; TRBD2 agrees at 8 bases. Germline assignment: CDR1 SGHTA and CDR2 FQGNSA. The CDR3 is 16 residues long. The trim removed 3 bases at V and 2 bases at J, leaving 7 bases unmatched. CDR3 sequence: CASSFPVAGPTDTQYF. The CDR3 nucleotides read TGTGCCAGCAGCTTTCCCGTAGCGGGACCCACAGATACGCAGTATTTT.

The chain carries TRBV5-1 and TRBJ2-5, with 7 positions matching TRBD2. The CDR3 has 16 amino acids. Per the germline V gene, CDR1 is SGHRS and CDR2 is YFSETQ. V trimming: 2 bases; J trimming: 1 base; junction bases outside the gene matches: 8. CDR3 in DNA: TGCGCCAGCAGCTTTAACGGGGGGACCCCCCAAGAGACCCAGTACTTC. This codes for CASSFNGGTPQETQYF.

The chain links TRBV7-8 to TRBJ1-1; 10 nucleotides agree with TRBD1. The CDR3 extends over 15 amino acids. Losses at the gene ends were 6 bases for V and 4 bases for J; bases not matched to a gene: 8. Germline values: CDR1 SGHVS, CDR2 FQNEAQ. The CDR3 DNA sequence: TGTGCCAGCAGAGCCAGGAGGGACAGGGGCACTGAAGCTTTCTTT. Residues: CASRARRDRGTEAFF. Filled out from reference TRBV7-8 and TRBJ1-1, the complete variable domain reads GAGVSQSPRYKVAKRGQDVALRCDPISGHVSLFWYQQALGQGPEFLTYFQNEAQLDKSGLPSDRFFAERPEGSVSTLKIQRTQQEDSAVYLCASRARRDRGTEAFFGQGTRLTVV.

The chain uses TRBV5-1 and TRBJ2-3, with D possibly TRBD1 on 6 matching bases. The V gene lost 3 bases and the J gene lost 3 bases, with 11 bases spanning the gap. The germline CDR1 and CDR2 sequences are SGHRS and YFSETQ. The CDR3 has 14 amino acids. The CDR3 loop is CASSSRQGTDTQYF. In DNA form, the CDR3 reads TGCGCCAGCAGCTCCCGCCAGGGGACAGATACGCAGTATTTT.

As regards this clone: An end of the junction does not agree with germline; a read error may underlie this. In DNA, the CDR3 is TGTGCCAGCAGCCTAGCGGGAGACTACGAGCAGTACTTC. Translated: CASSLAGDYEQYF. The rearrangement uses TRBV7-8 and TRBJ2-7; 10 positions agree with TRBD2. Germline loops: CDR1 SGHVS, CDR2 FQNEAQ. This CDR3 has 13 residues. Complete variable domain (other parts from reference TRBV7-8 and TRBJ2-7): GAGVSQSPRYKVAKRGQDVALRCDPISGHVSLFWYQQALGQGPEFLTYFQNEAQLDKSGLPSDRFFAERPEGSVSTLKIQRTQQEDSAVYLCASSLAGDYEQYFGPGTRLTVT.

The rearrangement links TRBV5-1 to TRBJ1-4; 7 bases fit TRBD1. This CDR3 is built from 15 residues. Per germline, CDR1 SGHRS and CDR2 YFSETQ. Losses at the gene ends were 2 bases for V and 3 bases for J; bases not matched to a gene: 4. CDR3 region: CASSFQGGSNEKLFF. The CDR3 coding sequence is TGCGCCAGCAGCTTCCAGGGGGGGTCTAATGAAAAACTGTTTTTT.

J is TRBJ2-1 and V is TRBV29-1; D unresolved. The CDR3 is 12 residues long. Germline V gives CDR1 SQVTM, CDR2 ANQGSEA. Trimming took 3 bases from V and 0 from J, leaving 3 bases between them. This CDR3 is CSVDSSYNEQFF. In DNA form, the CDR3 reads TGCAGCGTTGATAGCTCCTACAATGAGCAGTTCTTC.

J is TRBJ2-1 and V is TRBV5-1, with 9 bases fitting TRBD2. Germline V gene data show CDR1 as SGHRS and CDR2 as YFSETQ. V trimming: 0 bases; J trimming: 8 bases; junction bases outside the gene matches: 9. The CDR3 is made up of 16 amino acids. The CDR3 DNA is TGCGCCAGCAGCTTGGTGGCTAGCGGGATAGGGGATGAGCAGTTCTTC. Its protein is CASSLVASGIGDEQFF.

The rearrangement uses TRBV5-1 and TRBJ2-6, with D unresolved. This CDR3 spans 18 amino acids. The V end lost 4 bases, the J end lost 1 base, and 18 bases lay between the germline ends. From germline, CDR1 is SGHRS and CDR2 YFSETQ. The CDR3 here is CASSPSVRVASGANVLTF. CDR3 coding DNA: TGCGCCAGCAGCCCCTCCGTGAGAGTTGCATCTGGGGCCAACGTCCTGACTTTC.